The clone carrying this TCR beta chain was counted many times. This sample was included in a study of early T cells in non-severe SARS-CoV-2 infection. Study summary: Sequencing of bulk RNA from unsorted whole blood was done, without chain pairing.

Trimming removed 6 bases at V and 0 bases at J, with 5 bases between. This CDR3 region has 12 residues. CDR1 MNHNY and CDR2 SVGAGI come from the germline V gene (reference sequence). Individual cDNA molecules were tagged with unique molecular identifiers, the study reported. Using its own MiXCR run on the 5' RACE reads, TCRdb lists one record per CDR3 protein. The profile shows 35,000 to 40,000 distinct CDR3 sequences, 5.8% of them singletons. The chain joins TRBV6-6 to TRBJ2-5; unclear D gene. The clonotype comes from an adult who was a healthcare worker with PCR-confirmed SARS-CoV-2 infection or an uninfected control (not recorded which). Input material: whole blood. For the CDR3, the DNA is TGTGCCAGCAGCGACTACCAAGAGACCCAGTACTTC. Translation gives CASSDYQETQYF.